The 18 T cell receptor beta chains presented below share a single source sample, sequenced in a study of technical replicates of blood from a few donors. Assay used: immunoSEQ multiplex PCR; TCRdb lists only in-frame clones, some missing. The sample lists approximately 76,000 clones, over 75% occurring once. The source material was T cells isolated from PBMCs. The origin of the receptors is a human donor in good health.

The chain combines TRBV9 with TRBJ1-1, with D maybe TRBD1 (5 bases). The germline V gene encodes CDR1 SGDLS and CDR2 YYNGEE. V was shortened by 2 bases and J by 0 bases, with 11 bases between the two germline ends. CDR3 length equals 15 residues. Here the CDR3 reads CASSVGAYLNTEAFF. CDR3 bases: TGTGCCAGCAGCGTTGGGGCGTACTTGAACACTGAAGCTTTCTTT.

CDR3 protein: CASSTGVLSTEAFF. DNA for the CDR3: TGCGCCAGCAGTACAGGGGTTTTAAGCACTGAAGCTTTCTTT. The chain employs TRBV5-1 and TRBJ1-1, with TRBD1 matching over 7 bases. Germline values: CDR1 SGHRS, CDR2 YFSETQ. V dropped 5 bases and J dropped 4; count of bases not matched to a gene: 8. The CDR3 contains 14 residues. Full variable domain (missing parts from reference TRBV5-1 and TRBJ1-1): KAGVTQTPRYLIKTRGQQVTLSCSPISGHRSVSWYQQTPGQGLQFLFEYFSETQRNKGNFPGRFSGRQFSNSRSEMNVSTLELGDSALYLCASSTGVLSTEAFFGQGTRLTVV.

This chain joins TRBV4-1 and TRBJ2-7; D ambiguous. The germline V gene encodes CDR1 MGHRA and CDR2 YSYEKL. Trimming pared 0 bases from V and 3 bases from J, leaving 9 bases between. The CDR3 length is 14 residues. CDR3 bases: TGCGCCAGCAGCCAAGAAGATGTCTACTACGAGCAGTACTTC. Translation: CASSQEDVYYEQYF.

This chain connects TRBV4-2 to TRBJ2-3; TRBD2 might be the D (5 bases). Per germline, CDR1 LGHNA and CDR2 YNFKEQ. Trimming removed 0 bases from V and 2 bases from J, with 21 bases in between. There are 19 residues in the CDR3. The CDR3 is CASSQDGKRRERPTDTQYF. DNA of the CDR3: TGTGCCAGCAGCCAAGACGGGAAGCGCAGAGAGAGGCCCACAGATACGCAGTATTTT.

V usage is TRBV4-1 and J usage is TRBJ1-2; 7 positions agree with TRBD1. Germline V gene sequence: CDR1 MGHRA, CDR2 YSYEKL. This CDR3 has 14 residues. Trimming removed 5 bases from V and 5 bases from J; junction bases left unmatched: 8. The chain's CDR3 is CASSIGTAQYGYTF. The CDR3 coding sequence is TGCGCCAGCAGCATAGGGACAGCTCAATATGGCTACACCTTC.

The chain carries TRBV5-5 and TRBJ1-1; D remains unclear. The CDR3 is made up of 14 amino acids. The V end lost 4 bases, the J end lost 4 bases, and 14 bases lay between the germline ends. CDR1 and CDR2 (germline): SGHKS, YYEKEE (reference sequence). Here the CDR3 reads CASSIGIGPTEAFF. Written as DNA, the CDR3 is TGTGCCAGCAGCATCGGGATCGGGCCCACTGAAGCTTTCTTT.

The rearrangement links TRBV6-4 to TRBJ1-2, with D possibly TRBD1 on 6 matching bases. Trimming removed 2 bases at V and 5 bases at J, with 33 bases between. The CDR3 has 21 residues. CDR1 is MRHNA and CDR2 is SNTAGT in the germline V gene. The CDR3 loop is CASSDGGGPQIPDKLGYGYTF. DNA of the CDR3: TGTGCCAGCAGTGACGGGGGGGGGCCCCAGATACCGGACAAGCTCGGGTATGGCTACACCTTC.

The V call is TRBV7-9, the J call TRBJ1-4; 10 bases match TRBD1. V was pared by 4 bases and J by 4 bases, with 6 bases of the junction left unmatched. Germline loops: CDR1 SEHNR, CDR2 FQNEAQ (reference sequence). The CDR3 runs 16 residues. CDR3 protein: CASSSTGGGNNEKLFF. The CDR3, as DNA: TGTGCCAGCAGCTCGACAGGGGGCGGCAATAATGAAAAACTGTTTTTT.

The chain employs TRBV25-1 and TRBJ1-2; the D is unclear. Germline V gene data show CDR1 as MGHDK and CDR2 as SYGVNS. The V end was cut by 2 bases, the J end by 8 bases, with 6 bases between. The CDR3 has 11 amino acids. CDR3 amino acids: CASSEPGGYTF. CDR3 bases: TGTGCCAGCAGTGAACCCGGGGGCTACACCTTC.

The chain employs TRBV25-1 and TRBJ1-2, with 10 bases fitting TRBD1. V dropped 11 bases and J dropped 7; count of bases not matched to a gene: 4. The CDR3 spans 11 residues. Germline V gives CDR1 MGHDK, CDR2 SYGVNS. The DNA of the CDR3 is TGTGCCGGACAGGGGGTTGGTGGCTACACCTTC. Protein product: CAGQGVGGYTF.

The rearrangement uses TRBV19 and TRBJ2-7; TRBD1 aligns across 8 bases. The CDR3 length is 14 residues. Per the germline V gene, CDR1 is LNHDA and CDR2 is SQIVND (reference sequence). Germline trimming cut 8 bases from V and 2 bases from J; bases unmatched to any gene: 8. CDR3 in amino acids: CASGGTGGTYEQYF. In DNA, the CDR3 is TGTGCCAGTGGAGGAACAGGGGGAACCTACGAGCAGTACTTC.

Here the CDR3 reads CASSRTGNNEKLFF. CDR3 nucleotide sequence: TGTGCCAGCAGTAGGACAGGGAATAATGAAAAACTGTTTTTT. The chain has TRBV7-2 and TRBJ1-4; 8 bases agree with TRBD1. The CDR3 spans 14 residues. The ends lost 6 bases at V and 4 bases at J; junction bases unmatched: 4. Germline CDR1 SGHTA, CDR2 FQGNSA.

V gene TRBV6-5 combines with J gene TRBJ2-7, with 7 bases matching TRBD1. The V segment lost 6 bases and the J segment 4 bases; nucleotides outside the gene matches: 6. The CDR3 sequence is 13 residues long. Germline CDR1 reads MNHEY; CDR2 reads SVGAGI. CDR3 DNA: TGTGCCAGCAGACAGGGGTCGGCGTACGAGCAGTACTTC. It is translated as CASRQGSAYEQYF.

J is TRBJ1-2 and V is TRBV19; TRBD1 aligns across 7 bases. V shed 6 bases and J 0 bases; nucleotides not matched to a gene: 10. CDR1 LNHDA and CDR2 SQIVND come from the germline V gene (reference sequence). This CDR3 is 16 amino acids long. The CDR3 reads CASRTPRGGTNYGYTF. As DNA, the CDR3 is TGTGCCAGTAGAACCCCGAGAGGGGGCACTAACTATGGCTACACCTTC.

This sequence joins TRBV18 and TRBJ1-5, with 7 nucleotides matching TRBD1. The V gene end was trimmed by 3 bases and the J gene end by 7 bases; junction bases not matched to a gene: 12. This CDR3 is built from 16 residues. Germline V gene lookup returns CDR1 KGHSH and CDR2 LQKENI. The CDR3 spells CASSPTRGTVEQPQHF. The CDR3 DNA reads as TGTGCCAGCTCACCTACCAGAGGGACAGTAGAGCAGCCCCAGCATTTT.

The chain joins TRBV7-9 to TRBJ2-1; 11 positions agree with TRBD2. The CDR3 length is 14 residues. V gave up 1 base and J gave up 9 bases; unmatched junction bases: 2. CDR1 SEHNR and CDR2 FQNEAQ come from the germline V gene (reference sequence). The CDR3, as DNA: TGTGCCAGCAGCTTAGGACTAGCGGGGTCTGAGCAGTTCTTC. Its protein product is CASSLGLAGSEQFF.

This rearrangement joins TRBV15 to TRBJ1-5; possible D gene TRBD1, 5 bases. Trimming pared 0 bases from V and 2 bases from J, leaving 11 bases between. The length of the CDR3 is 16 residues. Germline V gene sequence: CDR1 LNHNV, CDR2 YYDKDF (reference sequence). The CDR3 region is CATSRDRVRGNQPQHF. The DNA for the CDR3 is TGTGCCACCAGCAGAGACAGGGTACGGGGCAATCAGCCCCAGCATTTT.

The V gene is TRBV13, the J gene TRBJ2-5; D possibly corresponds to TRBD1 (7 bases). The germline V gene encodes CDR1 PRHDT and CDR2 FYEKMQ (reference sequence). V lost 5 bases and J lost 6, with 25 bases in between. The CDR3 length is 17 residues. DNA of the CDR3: TGTGCCAGCAGCGGGGAGTCAGGGGGGCCCTTACGAAAGACCCAGTACTTC. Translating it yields CASSGESGGPLRKTQYF. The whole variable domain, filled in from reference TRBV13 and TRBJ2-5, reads AAGVIQSPRHLIKEKRETATLKCYPIPRHDTVYWYQQGPGQDPQFLISFYEKMQSDKGSIPDRFSAQQFSDYHSELNMSSLELGDSALYFCASSGESGGPLRKTQYFGPGTRLLVL.